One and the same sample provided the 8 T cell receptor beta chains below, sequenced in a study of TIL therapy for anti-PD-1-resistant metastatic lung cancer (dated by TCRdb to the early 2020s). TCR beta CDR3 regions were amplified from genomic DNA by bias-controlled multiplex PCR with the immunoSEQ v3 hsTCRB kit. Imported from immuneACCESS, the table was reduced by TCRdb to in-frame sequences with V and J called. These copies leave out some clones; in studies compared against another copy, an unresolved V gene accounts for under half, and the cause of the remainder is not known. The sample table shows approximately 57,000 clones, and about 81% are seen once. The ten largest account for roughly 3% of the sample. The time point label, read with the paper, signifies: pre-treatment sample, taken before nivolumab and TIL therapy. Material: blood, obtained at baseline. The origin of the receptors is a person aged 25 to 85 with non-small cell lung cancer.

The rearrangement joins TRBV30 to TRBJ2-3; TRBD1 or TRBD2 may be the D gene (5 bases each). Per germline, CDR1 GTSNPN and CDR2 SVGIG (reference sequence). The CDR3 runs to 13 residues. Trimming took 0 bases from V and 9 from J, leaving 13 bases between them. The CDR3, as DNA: TGTGCCTGGAGTGTAGGCCCGGGACCAACGCAGTATTTT. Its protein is CAWSVGPGPTQYF.

The CDR3 protein is CASSSQGSQDTQYF. The DNA of the CDR3 is TGTGCCAGCAGCTCACAGGGGAGTCAGGATACGCAGTATTTT. The chain joins TRBV7-8 to TRBJ2-3, with 7 bases identical to TRBD1. The CDR3 has 14 residues. The germline CDR1 and CDR2 sequences are SGHVS and FQNEAQ. V shed 4 bases, J shed 6 bases, and the junction held 7 bases outside the gene matches.

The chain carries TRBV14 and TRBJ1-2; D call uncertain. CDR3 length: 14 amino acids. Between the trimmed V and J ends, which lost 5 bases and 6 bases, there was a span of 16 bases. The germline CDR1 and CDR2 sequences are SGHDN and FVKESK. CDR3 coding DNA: TGTGCCAGCAGCGAATGGACTGCCCCCGATGGCTACACCTTC. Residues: CASSEWTAPDGYTF.

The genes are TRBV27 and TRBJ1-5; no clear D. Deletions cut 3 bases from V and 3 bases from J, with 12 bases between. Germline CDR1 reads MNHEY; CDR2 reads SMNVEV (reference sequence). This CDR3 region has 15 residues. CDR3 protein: CASSFSAEDNQPQHF. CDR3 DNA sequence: TGTGCCAGCAGTTTTTCGGCTGAGGACAATCAGCCCCAGCATTTT.

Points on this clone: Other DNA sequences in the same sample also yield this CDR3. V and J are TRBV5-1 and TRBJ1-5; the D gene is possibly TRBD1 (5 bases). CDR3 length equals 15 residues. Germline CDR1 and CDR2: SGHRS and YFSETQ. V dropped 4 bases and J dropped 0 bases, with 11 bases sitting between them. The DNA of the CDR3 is TGCGCCAGCAGCCTGGGGGGGTATAGCAATCAGCCCCAGCATTTT. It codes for CASSLGGYSNQPQHF.

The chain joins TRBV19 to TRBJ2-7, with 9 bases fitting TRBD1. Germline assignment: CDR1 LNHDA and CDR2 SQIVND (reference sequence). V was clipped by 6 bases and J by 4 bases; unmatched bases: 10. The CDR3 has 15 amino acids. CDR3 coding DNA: TGTGCCAGTAGATACGGGACAGGGAGGGGGTACGAGCAGTACTTC. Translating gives CASRYGTGRGYEQYF.

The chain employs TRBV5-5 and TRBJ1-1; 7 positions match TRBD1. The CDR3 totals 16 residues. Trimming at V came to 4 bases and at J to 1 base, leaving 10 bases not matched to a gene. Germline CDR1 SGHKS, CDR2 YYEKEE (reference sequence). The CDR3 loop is CASSPRGGPGNTEAFF. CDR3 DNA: TGTGCCAGCAGCCCGCGAGGGGGCCCGGGGAACACTGAAGCTTTCTTT. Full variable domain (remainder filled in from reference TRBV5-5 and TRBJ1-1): DAGVTQSPTHLIKTRGQQVTLRCSPISGHKSVSWYQQVLGQGPQFIFQYYEKEERGRGNFPDRFSARQFPNYSSELNVNALLLGDSALYLCASSPRGGPGNTEAFFGQGTRLTVV.

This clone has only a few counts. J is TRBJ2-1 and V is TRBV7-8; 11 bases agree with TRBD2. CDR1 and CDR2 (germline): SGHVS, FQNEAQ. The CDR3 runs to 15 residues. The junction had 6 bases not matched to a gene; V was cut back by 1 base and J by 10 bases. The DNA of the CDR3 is TGTGCCAGCAGCTTAGGACTAGCGGGGATGGGAGAGCAGTTCTTC. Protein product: CASSLGLAGMGEQFF. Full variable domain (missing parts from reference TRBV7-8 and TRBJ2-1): GAGVSQSPRYKVAKRGQDVALRCDPISGHVSLFWYQQALGQGPEFLTYFQNEAQLDKSGLPSDRFFAERPEGSVSTLKIQRTQQEDSAVYLCASSLGLAGMGEQFFGPGTRLTVL.